The present TCR beta chain was sequenced within a study of CD8 T cells in Susac syndrome (dated by TCRdb to between 2018 and 2020). The study in broad terms: Of the Susac syndrome patients who were sequenced, eight were in clinical remission while roughly six had clinically active disease. At blood withdrawal, Susac syndrome patients were therapy-naive, treated with corticosteroids (with IVIg additionally given to some), or treated with IVIg alone. The study used repertoire sequencing to test whether antigen drove CD8+ T cell activation and differentiation in Susac syndrome.

Broad study findings and their caveats: In the CD4+ T cell repertoire of Susac syndrome patients, clonal expansion was not detected. The TCR sequencing and HLA analysis was acknowledged to have included a relatively small number of individuals.

RNA was extracted using the RNeasy kit, and about 0.45 to 1 microgram was reverse transcribed with random hexamers. The immunoSEQ multiplex PCR assay, covering 54 Vbeta and 13 Jbeta segments, was used to amplify TCR beta CDR3 regions. PCR amplification bias was corrected using a synthetic template baseline for primer optimization and computational correction. For the original study's pipeline: Only productive sequences were kept, with reads annotated to V, D and J genes according to IMGT and analyzed in immunoSEQ Analyzer. Clonality was computed as one minus Shannon entropy normalized by log2 of the number of productive unique sequences. For each patient and control, public and private clones were evaluated among the 100 most prevalent clones. Clones were defined as Susac-specific when absent from the healthy and MS cohorts, from over a thousand published viral clones and from other ImmuneACCESS disease sequences. The public sequencing data were trimmed at Q25 with fastp and processed into clonotypes with MiXCR by TCRdb, which kept only in-frame beta chains. Rows matching on CDR3 protein sequence are summarized as one entry with the most common DNA and genes. For this entry, the V and J calls and clone size follow TCRdb and not the study's own pipeline. This sample is represented by some 94,000 distinct CDR3 sequences; roughly 94% of them were singletons. In total, the top ten clones hold over 0.3% of the sample.

Peripheral blood CD8+ and CD4+ T cells from healthy donors, Susac syndrome patients and multiple sclerosis patients were profiled using high-throughput TCR beta sequencing. Recently defined diagnostic criteria for definite or probable disease were met by the Susac syndrome patients. Bulk CD8+ and CD4+ T cells were purified by magnetic negative isolation, whereas CD8+ TEMRA cells were enriched by FACS. Blood was collected in EDTA tubes and processed within 24 hours, with PBMCs isolated through density gradient centrifugation. PBMCs destined for TCR sequencing were cryopreserved in liquid nitrogen and later thawed in a 37 °C water bath. The sorted or isolated CD4+, CD8+ and CD8+ TEMRA cells had a purity of 90% or higher. The germline V gene encodes CDR1 MNHEY and CDR2 SVGAGI. Relative to germline, V is 4 bases shorter and J is 1 base shorter, with 10 bases between their ends. The CDR3 spans 14 residues, from the cysteine through the phenylalanine. Of all the DNA, just the CDR3 is kept, 42 bases in frame from base 1.

With respect to this clonotype: What antigen it recognizes has not been identified. No base qualities exist here, and no much larger clone lies one base off it.

The chain joins TRBV6-5 to TRBJ2-5; the D gene identity is not certain. This TCR came from a human donor with Susac syndrome. The sample comprised CD4+ T cells from PBMCs. The DNA sequence reads TGTGCCAGCAGTTCCTCTACTATCCAAGAGACCCAGTACTTC. Its product reads: CASSSSTIQETQYF.